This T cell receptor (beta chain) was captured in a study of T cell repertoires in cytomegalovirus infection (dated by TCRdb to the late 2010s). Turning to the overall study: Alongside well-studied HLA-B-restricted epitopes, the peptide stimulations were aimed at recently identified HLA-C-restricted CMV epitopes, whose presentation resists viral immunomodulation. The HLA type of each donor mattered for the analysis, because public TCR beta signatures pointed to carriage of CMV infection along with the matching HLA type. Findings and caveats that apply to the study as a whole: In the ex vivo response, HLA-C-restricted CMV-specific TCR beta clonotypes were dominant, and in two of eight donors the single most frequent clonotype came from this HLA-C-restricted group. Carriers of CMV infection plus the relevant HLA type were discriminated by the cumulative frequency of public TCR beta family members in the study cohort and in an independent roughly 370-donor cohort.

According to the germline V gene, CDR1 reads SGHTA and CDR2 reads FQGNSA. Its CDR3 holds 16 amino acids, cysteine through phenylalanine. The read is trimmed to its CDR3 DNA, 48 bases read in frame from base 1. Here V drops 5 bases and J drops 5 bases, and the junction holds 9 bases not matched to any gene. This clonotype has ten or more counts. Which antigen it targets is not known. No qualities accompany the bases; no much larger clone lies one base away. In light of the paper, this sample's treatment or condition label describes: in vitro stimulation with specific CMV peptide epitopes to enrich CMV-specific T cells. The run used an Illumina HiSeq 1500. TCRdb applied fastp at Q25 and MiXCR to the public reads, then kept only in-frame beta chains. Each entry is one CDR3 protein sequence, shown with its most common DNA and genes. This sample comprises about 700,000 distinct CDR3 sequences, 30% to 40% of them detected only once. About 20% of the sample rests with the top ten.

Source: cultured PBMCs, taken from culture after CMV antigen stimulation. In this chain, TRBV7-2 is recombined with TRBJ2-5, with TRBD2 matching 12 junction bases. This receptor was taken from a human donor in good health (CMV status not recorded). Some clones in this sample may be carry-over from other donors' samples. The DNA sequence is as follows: TGTGCCAGCAGCCCGAGACTAGCGGGGGCACGGGAGACCCAGTACTTC. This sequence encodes CASSPRLAGARETQYF. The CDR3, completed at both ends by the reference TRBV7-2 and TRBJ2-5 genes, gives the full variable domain GAGVSQSPSNKVTEKGKDVELRCDPISGHTALYWYRQSLGQGLEFLIYFQGNSAPDKSGLPSDRFSAERTGGSVSTLTIQRTQQEDSAVYLCASSPRLAGARETQYFGPGTRLLVL.